This section outlines one T cell receptor beta chain sequence together with its context. This sample stems from a study of shared clonotypes between healthy human individuals. A CD45RA-negative memory subset and a CD45RA+ naive subset were separated from the CD4+ cells. Some clones are missing from TCRdb's copy, which holds only in-frame ones; the method was immunoSEQ multiplex PCR. The sample has 600,000 to 750,000 clones; 72% are singletons. Germline CDR1 and CDR2: LNHDA and SQIVND (reference sequence). The CDR3 length is 14 residues. V was pared by 6 bases and J by 8 bases, with 10 bases of the junction left unmatched.

The material sequenced was memory CD4+ T cells sorted from blood. Noted subset: CD45RA-negative fraction. V usage is TRBV19 and J usage is TRBJ1-2, with 9 bases that match TRBD1. The clonotype comes from a woman in her twenties or thirties in good health. CDR3 sequence reads: CASSSGTGISGYTF. The CDR3 DNA is TGTGCCAGTAGCTCCGGGACAGGGATCTCGGGCTACACCTTC.